This TCR beta chain was captured by sequencing in a study of cytotoxic CD8 clonotypes in ibrutinib-treated CLL. Germline loops: CDR1 LNHDA, CDR2 SQIVND (reference sequence). Losses at the gene ends were 4 bases for V and 2 bases for J; bases not matched to a gene: 11. The CDR3 consists of 17 residues. This clone appeared a single time. Sequenced by immunoSEQ multiplex PCR; TCRdb stores in-frame clones only, minus some. The sample includes around 310,000 clones, roughly 85% of them seen just once. The sample was PBMCs, taken before ibrutinib treatment. This receptor was identified in a human donor with chronic lymphocytic leukemia. The V gene is TRBV19, the J gene TRBJ2-3; 8 bases agree with TRBD2. CDR3 protein: CASSRGTRQYPTDTQYF. CDR3 DNA: TGTGCCAGTAGTAGGGGGACTAGACAATACCCCACAGATACGCAGTATTTT. The full variable domain, its missing parts supplied by reference TRBV19 and TRBJ2-3, is DGGITQSPKYLFRKEGQNVTLSCEQNLNHDAMYWYRQDPGQGLRLIYYSQIVNDFQKGDIAEGYSVSREKKESFPLTVTSAQKNPTAFYLCASSRGTRQYPTDTQYFGPGTRLTVL.